The 27 T cell receptor beta chains listed next were all sequenced from one sample in a study of neoadjuvant nivolumab and ipilimumab in lung cancer. The data were produced by immunoSEQ multiplex PCR, yet TCRdb's version contains in-frame clones alone and is incomplete. Of about 38,000 clones listed, 85% to 90% were seen once; the top ten hold more than 3%. The specimen was peripheral blood, collected before neoadjuvant nivolumab, alone or with ipilimumab. The receptors here all came from an adult with non-small cell lung cancer.

This chain connects TRBV5-1 to TRBJ2-5, with a weak D call TRBD2 (6 bases). The CDR3 extends over 14 amino acids. V was trimmed by 0 bases and J by 5 bases, leaving 11 bases between them. The V gene's germline CDR1 is SGHRS and CDR2 YFSETQ. DNA for the CDR3: TGCGCCAGCAGCTTGGGGCTAGCGTTTGAGACCCAGTACTTC. Protein: CASSLGLAFETQYF.

The chain has TRBV5-4 and TRBJ2-1; 10 bases are a match to TRBD2. The trim removed 3 bases at V and 8 bases at J, leaving 5 bases unmatched. Germline-derived CDR1 and CDR2 are SGHNT and YYREEE (reference sequence). The CDR3 is 14 amino acids. For the CDR3, the DNA is TGTGCCAGCAGCTCAGCGGGAGGGCCCGATGAGCAGTTCTTC. It is translated as CASSSAGGPDEQFF.

The V call is TRBV25-1, the J call TRBJ2-1; D may be TRBD2 (5 bases). V lost 4 bases to trimming and J lost 4 bases, with 8 bases between them. CDR1 and CDR2 (germline): MGHDK, SYGVNS. The CDR3 is 13 amino acids. This CDR3 reads CASSGGQYNEQFF. The CDR3 DNA follows: TGTGCCAGCAGTGGAGGGCAGTACAATGAGCAGTTCTTC.

The chain joins TRBV4-2 to TRBJ2-1, with D possibly being TRBD1 (5 bases). The CDR3 covers 15 residues. V was clipped by 0 bases and J by 6 bases, with 12 bases between them. The germline gives CDR1 LGHNA, CDR2 YNFKEQ. CDR3 amino acids: CASSQEGDSGNEQFF. For the CDR3, the DNA is TGTGCCAGCAGCCAAGAAGGGGATTCGGGCAATGAGCAGTTCTTC.

This sequence joins TRBV7-9 and TRBJ2-3; tentative D call: TRBD1 (5 bases). V was pared by 4 bases and J by 5 bases, with 19 bases between. The CDR3 consists of 16 residues. The germline V gene has CDR1 SEHNR and CDR2 FQNEAQ (reference sequence). This chain's CDR3 is CASSSLFTKGKDTQYF. CDR3 bases: TGTGCCAGCAGCTCCCTTTTCACGAAGGGGAAAGATACGCAGTATTTT.

The chain couples TRBV2 to TRBJ2-5, with TRBD2 identical over 11 bases. Germline lookup yields CDR1 SNHLY and CDR2 FYNNEI. This CDR3 comprises 15 residues. The V segment lost 5 bases and the J segment 5 bases; nucleotides outside the gene matches: 7. The CDR3 protein is CASSILAGVYETQYF. The CDR3, as DNA: TGTGCCAGCAGTATACTAGCGGGAGTTTATGAGACCCAGTACTTC.

The chain employs TRBV2 and TRBJ2-7; 8 nucleotides line up with TRBD2. Germline V gene lookup returns CDR1 SNHLY and CDR2 FYNNEI. There are 14 residues in the CDR3. V lost 4 bases to trimming and J lost 3 bases; unmatched junction nucleotides: 5. The CDR3 region has the DNA TGTGCCAGCAGTGTGAGCGGGAGCCGCTACGAGCAGTACTTC. Residues: CASSVSGSRYEQYF.

V gene TRBV5-1 combines with J gene TRBJ2-5; D is unclear. CDR3 length equals 14 residues. Germline V lookup: CDR1 SGHRS, CDR2 YFSETQ. Between the trimmed V and J ends, which lost 1 base and 1 base, there was a span of 8 bases. The CDR3 sequence: CASSLIQIQETQYF. DNA of the CDR3: TGCGCCAGCAGCTTGATACAGATCCAAGAGACCCAGTACTTC. Based on the CDR3 plus reference TRBV5-1 and TRBJ2-5, the full variable domain is KAGVTQTPRYLIKTRGQQVTLSCSPISGHRSVSWYQQTPGQGLQFLFEYFSETQRNKGNFPGRFSGRQFSNSRSEMNVSTLELGDSALYLCASSLIQIQETQYFGPGTRLLVL.

The chain employs TRBV6-4 and TRBJ2-3; 7 positions match TRBD2. This CDR3 is 15 amino acids long. The germline V gene has CDR1 MRHNA and CDR2 SNTAGT. Trimming removed 2 bases from V and 4 bases from J; junction bases left unmatched: 6. The CDR3 DNA reads as TGTGCCAGCAGTGACGAGGGAGGGAAGGCAGATACGCAGTATTTT. It codes for CASSDEGGKADTQYF.

V usage is TRBV5-4 and J usage is TRBJ2-3; 11 nucleotides align to TRBD2. Germline values: CDR1 SGHNT, CDR2 YYREEE (reference sequence). CDR3 size: 14 residues. Losses at the gene ends were 4 bases for V and 5 bases for J; bases not matched to a gene: 3. Here the CDR3 reads CASSRGLAGDTQYF. CDR3 in DNA: TGTGCCAGCAGCAGAGGACTAGCGGGAGATACGCAGTATTTT.

V and J are TRBV4-2 and TRBJ2-1; no definite D call. The CDR3 loop spans 15 amino acids. V lost 0 bases, J lost 7 bases, and 13 bases lay in between. CDR1 LGHNA and CDR2 YNFKEQ come from the germline V gene. The CDR3 sequence is CASSQDEAVYNEQFF. The CDR3 region has the DNA TGTGCCAGCAGCCAAGATGAGGCCGTGTATAATGAGCAGTTCTTC.

This rearrangement joins TRBV5-8 to TRBJ2-3; D call uncertain. The CDR3 spans 10 residues. From germline, CDR1 is SGHTS and CDR2 YDEGEE. The V gene lost 4 bases and the J gene lost 3 bases, with 0 bases spanning the gap. CDR3 in DNA: TGTGCCAGCAGCACAGATACGCAGTATTTT. This codes for CASSTDTQYF.

The rearrangement links TRBV7-8 to TRBJ2-6; D remains ambiguous. The germline V gene has CDR1 SGHVS and CDR2 FQNEAQ. The CDR3 has 15 residues. V lost 5 bases to trimming and J lost 0 bases, with 8 bases between them. CDR3 residues: CASSDSSSGANVLTF. CDR3 coding DNA: TGTGCCAGCAGCGACTCAAGCTCTGGGGCCAACGTCCTGACTTTC.

The chain links TRBV13 to TRBJ2-2; 10 nucleotides align to TRBD2. The CDR3 consists of 18 residues. Per the germline V gene, CDR1 is PRHDT and CDR2 is FYEKMQ (reference sequence). J gave up 1 base and V 5 bases, and 10 bases lay outside the gene matches. CDR3 amino acids: CASSEGVLAGLNTGELFF. CDR3 DNA: TGTGCCAGCAGCGAAGGGGTACTAGCGGGATTGAACACCGGGGAGCTGTTTTTT.

Details on this clone: This sample includes further DNA sequences coding for the same CDR3. The CDR3 protein is CASSLGGVRSYEQYF. CDR3 nucleotides: TGTGCCAGCAGCTTGGGAGGGGTCCGCTCCTACGAGCAGTACTTC. The chain has TRBV11-3 and TRBJ2-7, with 7 bases that match TRBD2. Germline trimming cut 3 bases from V and 0 bases from J; bases unmatched to any gene: 5. This CDR3 spans 15 amino acids. Per germline, CDR1 SGHNT and CDR2 YENEEA.

This clone was counted between two and nine times. The genes are TRBV27 and TRBJ2-5, with D tentatively TRBD2 (6 bases). CDR3 size: 16 residues. Germline CDR1 reads MNHEY; CDR2 reads SMNVEV (reference sequence). Trimming removed 7 bases from V and 1 base from J, with 19 bases in between. The CDR3: CASIPSWGVSQETQYF. Here the CDR3 DNA reads TGTGCCAGCATCCCCTCGTGGGGGGTTTCCCAAGAGACCCAGTACTTC.

The CDR3 DNA reads as TGTGCCAGCAGTGAAGGGTTGGGGCGAGAGACCCAGTACTTC. Protein sequence: CASSEGLGRETQYF. J is TRBJ2-5 and V is TRBV2; possible D gene TRBD1, 5 bases. Germline CDR1 and CDR2: SNHLY and FYNNEI. V lost 1 base, J lost 4 bases, and 10 bases lay in between. The CDR3 has 14 amino acids.

The rearrangement uses TRBV7-8 and TRBJ2-7; possible D gene TRBD2, 6 bases. The CDR3 has 15 residues. V lost 1 base to trimming and J lost 5 bases, with 15 bases between them. Germline V lookup: CDR1 SGHVS, CDR2 FQNEAQ. This chain's CDR3 is CASSLGYTGEDEQYF. DNA for the CDR3: TGTGCCAGCAGCTTAGGGTACACGGGGGAGGACGAGCAGTACTTC. Together with reference TRBV7-8 and TRBJ2-7, the CDR3 gives the full variable domain: GAGVSQSPRYKVAKRGQDVALRCDPISGHVSLFWYQQALGQGPEFLTYFQNEAQLDKSGLPSDRFFAERPEGSVSTLKIQRTQQEDSAVYLCASSLGYTGEDEQYFGPGTRLTVT.

The rearrangement uses TRBV6-1 and TRBJ2-1, with TRBD2 matching 10 bases. The CDR3 extends over 14 amino acids. Germline assignment: CDR1 MNHNS and CDR2 SASEGT. V dropped 7 bases and J dropped 9; count of bases not matched to a gene: 9. The CDR3 DNA follows: TGTGCCAGCATGAGGACTAGCGGTACTGCTGAGCAGTTCTTC. It encodes CASMRTSGTAEQFF.

The chain is built from TRBV5-1 and TRBJ2-7; 8 nucleotides agree with TRBD1. CDR1 is SGHRS, CDR2 YFSETQ, per germline. CDR3 size: 15 residues. V lost 2 bases and J lost 6; bases outside the gene matches: 10. The CDR3 sequence: CASSLTGTGATEQYF. The DNA of the CDR3 is TGCGCCAGCAGCTTAACCGGGACAGGTGCCACCGAGCAGTACTTC.

The V gene is TRBV27, the J gene TRBJ1-2; tentatively, D is TRBD1 (5 bases). From germline, CDR1 is MNHEY and CDR2 SMNVEV (reference sequence). The CDR3 loop spans 15 amino acids. Trimming shortened V by 2 bases and J by 4 bases, and 14 bases separated the two germline ends. The CDR3 region is CASSLEATALYGYTF. The CDR3 coding sequence is TGTGCCAGCAGTTTAGAGGCGACAGCACTCTATGGCTACACCTTC.

The chain carries TRBV5-4 and TRBJ2-7; a weak D match, TRBD2 (7 bases). CDR3 length: 14 residues. Germline V gives CDR1 SGHNT, CDR2 YYREEE (reference sequence). V dropped 4 bases and J dropped 3 bases, with 14 bases sitting between them. The CDR3 DNA reads TGTGCCAGCAGCCCGGGGGGCCGACACTACGAGCAGTACTTC. Translating it yields CASSPGGRHYEQYF.

The V gene is TRBV7-3, the J gene TRBJ2-1; no firm D call. Germline V gene sequence: CDR1 SGHTA, CDR2 FQGTGA. CDR3 length equals 12 residues. With 3 bases removed from V and 7 bases from J, the gap between germline ends came to 7 bases. The DNA for the CDR3 is TGTGCCAGCAGCTTTTCCGAGAATGAGCAGTTCTTC. It is translated as CASSFSENEQFF.

The chain combines TRBV10-2 with TRBJ1-4, with 11 positions matching TRBD1. Germline lookup yields CDR1 WSHSY and CDR2 SAAADI. The junction had 12 bases not matched to a gene; V was cut back by 4 bases and J by 2 bases. The CDR3 spans 19 residues. The CDR3 coding sequence is TGCGCCAGCAGTGGCCCCCGGACAGGGGGCGCCGGGACTAATGAAAAACTGTTTTTT. Translating gives CASSGPRTGGAGTNEKLFF.

V is TRBV14 and J is TRBJ2-1; no clear D. V shed 8 bases and J shed 0 bases, with 14 bases lying between them. Germline-derived CDR1 and CDR2 are SGHDN and FVKESK. CDR3 length: 15 residues. The CDR3 DNA reads as TGTGCCAGCGGAGAGACTGCTAGCTCCTACAATGAGCAGTTCTTC. It is translated as CASGETASSYNEQFF.

The chain carries TRBV11-1 and TRBJ2-2; D unresolved. V lost 11 bases, J lost 6 bases, and 16 bases lay in between. This CDR3 is built from 13 residues. Germline CDR1 is SGHAT and CDR2 is FQDESV (reference sequence). The CDR3: CASALSVPGELFF. Here the CDR3 DNA reads TGTGCCTCCGCCCTTTCGGTGCCCGGGGAGCTGTTTTTT.

A single count supports this clone. The chain is built from TRBV9 and TRBJ2-1, with a possible D match to TRBD1 (5 bases). From germline, CDR1 is SGDLS and CDR2 YYNGEE. The CDR3 extends over 14 amino acids. Trimming left V 0 bases short and J 6 bases short, with 10 bases between. Here the CDR3 DNA reads TGTGCCAGCAGCGTAGTTCAGGGTTCCAATGAGCAGTTCTTC. It yields the protein CASSVVQGSNEQFF.